This T cell receptor beta chain was captured in a study of response to subunit inactivated influenza vaccine. Findings and caveats of the study: Authors proposed each seasonal influenza vaccination draws in few new T cells.

A remark on this clonotype: The antigen remains unidentified.

CDR3 length: 14 amino acids. The ends were cut back, 4 bases at V and 1 base at J, with 8 bases in the middle. CDR1 and CDR2 from the germline V gene are SEHNR and FQNEAQ (reference sequence). TCRdb re-called the RT-PCR reads through MiXCR, storing one row per CDR3 protein. Of some 850,000 distinct CDR3 sequences detected, around 18% appear once; the ten largest clones hold about 11%. The V and J genes are TRBV7-9 and TRBJ2-4; weak D call: TRBD1 (6 bases). The clonotype comes from a man aged 45-65 years who received an inactivated influenza vaccine. Sequences were derived from PBMCs from blood, sampled 4 to 6 days after vaccination. Written as DNA, the CDR3 is TGTGCCAGCAGCTCGGACAGCGCCAAAAACATTCAGTACTTC. This sequence encodes CASSSDSAKNIQYF.